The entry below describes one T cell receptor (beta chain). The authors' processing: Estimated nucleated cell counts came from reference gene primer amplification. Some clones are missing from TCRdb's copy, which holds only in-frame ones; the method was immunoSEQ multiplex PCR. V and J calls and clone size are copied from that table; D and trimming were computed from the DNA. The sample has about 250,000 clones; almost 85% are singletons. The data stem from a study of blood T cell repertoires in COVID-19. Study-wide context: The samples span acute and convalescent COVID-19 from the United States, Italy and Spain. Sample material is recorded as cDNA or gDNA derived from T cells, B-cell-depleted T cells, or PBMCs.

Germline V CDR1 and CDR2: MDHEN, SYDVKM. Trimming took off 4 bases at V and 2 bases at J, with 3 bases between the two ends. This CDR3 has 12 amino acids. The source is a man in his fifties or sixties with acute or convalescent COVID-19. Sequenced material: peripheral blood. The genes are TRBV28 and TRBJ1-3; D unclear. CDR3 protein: CASSSPGNTIYF. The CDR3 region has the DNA TGTGCCAGCAGTTCTCCTGGAAACACCATATATTTT. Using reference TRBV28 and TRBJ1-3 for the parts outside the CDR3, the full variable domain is DVKVTQSSRYLVKRTGEKVFLECVQDMDHENMFWYRQDPGLGLRLIYFSYDVKMKEKGDIPEGYSVSREKKERFSLILESASTNQTSMYLCASSSPGNTIYFGEGSWLTVV.